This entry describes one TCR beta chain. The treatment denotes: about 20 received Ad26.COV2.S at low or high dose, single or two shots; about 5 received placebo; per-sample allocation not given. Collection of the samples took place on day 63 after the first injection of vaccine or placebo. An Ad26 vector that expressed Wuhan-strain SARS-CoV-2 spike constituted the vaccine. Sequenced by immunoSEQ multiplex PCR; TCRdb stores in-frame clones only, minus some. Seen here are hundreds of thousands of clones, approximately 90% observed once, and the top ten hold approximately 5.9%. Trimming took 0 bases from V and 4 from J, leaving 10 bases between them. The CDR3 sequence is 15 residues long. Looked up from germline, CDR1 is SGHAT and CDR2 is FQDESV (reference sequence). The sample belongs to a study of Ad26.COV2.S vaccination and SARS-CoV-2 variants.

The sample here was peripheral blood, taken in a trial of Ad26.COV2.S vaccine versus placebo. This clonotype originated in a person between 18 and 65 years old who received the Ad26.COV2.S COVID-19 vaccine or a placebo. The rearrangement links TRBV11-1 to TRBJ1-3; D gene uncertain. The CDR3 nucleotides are TGTGCCAGCAGCTTAGCATCCGGGTCCGGAAACACCATATATTTT. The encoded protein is CASSLASGSGNTIYF.